This passage covers 27 T cell receptor beta chains from one sample sequenced in a study of post-analysis software for immune sequencing data. Libraries were made from TCR beta cDNA, and they carried unique molecular identifiers. TCRdb re-analysed the PCR reads in MiXCR, keeping a single row per CDR3 protein. The table records about 560,000 distinct CDR3 sequences, 44% of them present only once. These receptors' antigens are unknown. Study-wide results and limits: Relative to controls, patients had about five TRBV segments at higher frequency, with TRBV5-6, TRBV5-1 and TRBV20-1 among these.

Sequencing was done on a sample of blood. The receptor set was obtained from a girl aged 5-17 years with multiple sclerosis.

As regards this clonotype: Germline and junction disagree at one end, which may indicate a read error. This rearrangement joins TRBV5-1 to TRBJ1-2, with D perhaps matching TRBD1 (6 bases). CDR3 length equals 13 residues. Per germline, CDR1 SGHRS and CDR2 YFSETQ. CDR3 nucleotide sequence: TGCGCCAGTAGGGGGGCGGTGAACTATGACTACACCTTC. Translated: CASRGAVNYDYTF.

This clonotype was counted only a few times. The chain has TRBV24-1 and TRBJ2-3; D ambiguous. V lost 4 bases and J lost 2, with 6 bases in between. The CDR3 extends over 13 amino acids. Germline V gene data show CDR1 as KGHDR and CDR2 as SFDVKD. The CDR3 reads CATSDPFTDTQYF. CDR3 in DNA: TGTGCCACCAGTGACCCCTTCACAGATACGCAGTATTTT.

This clonotype was picked up a small number of times. This sequence joins TRBV7-8 and TRBJ2-2; D is uncertain. This CDR3 has 15 residues. V lost 6 bases, J lost 0 bases, and 11 bases lay in between. Germline V gene data show CDR1 as SGHVS and CDR2 as FQNEAQ. The CDR3 DNA sequence: TGTGCCAGCAGACGAGGCGCCTCGAACACCGGGGAGCTGTTTTTT. Protein sequence: CASRRGASNTGELFF.

This clonotype was counted only a few times. The chain recombines TRBV29-1 with TRBJ1-1; 7 bases are a match to TRBD1. Per the germline V gene, CDR1 is SQVTM and CDR2 is ANQGSEA. The CDR3 is made up of 15 amino acids. Losses at the gene ends were 6 bases for V and 1 base for J; bases not matched to a gene: 11. The CDR3 DNA reads as TGCAGCGTCCAGAGGGACAGAGTCACGAACACTGAAGCTTTCTTT. It specifies CSVQRDRVTNTEAFF. The whole variable domain, remainder taken from reference TRBV29-1 and TRBJ1-1, is SAVISQKPSRDICQRGTSLTIQCQVDSQVTMMFWYRQQPGQSLTLIATANQGSEATYESGFVIDKFPISRPNLTFSTLTVSNMSPEDSSIYLCSVQRDRVTNTEAFFGQGTRLTVV.

The chain combines TRBV5-1 with TRBJ1-2, with TRBD1 matching 11 bases. Germline V gene data show CDR1 as SGHRS and CDR2 as YFSETQ. Germline trimming cut 4 bases from V and 7 bases from J; bases unmatched to any gene: 9. The CDR3 covers 15 residues. CDR3 in amino acids: CASSLNRDRGSGYTF. In DNA form, the CDR3 reads TGCGCCAGCAGCCTCAACCGGGACAGGGGGTCTGGCTACACCTTC.

The chain has TRBV20-1 and TRBJ1-2; TRBD1 matches at 8 bases. V trimming: 2 bases; J trimming: 4 bases; junction bases outside the gene matches: 9. The germline CDR1 and CDR2 sequences are DFQATT and SNEGSKA (reference sequence). The CDR3 has 15 amino acids. The chain's CDR3 is CSARQDREVAYGYTF. CDR3 DNA: TGCAGTGCTAGACAGGACAGGGAAGTGGCCTATGGCTACACCTTC.

The gene calls are TRBV20-1 and TRBJ1-5; maybe TRBD1 (5 bases). Trimming left V 6 bases short and J 2 bases short, with 23 bases between. In germline, CDR1 is DFQATT, CDR2 SNEGSKA (reference sequence). The CDR3 extends over 17 amino acids. In nucleotides, the CDR3 is TGCAGTGCGACGACCCCCTTTGGGGGAATGGGCAATCAGCCCCAGCATTTT. It yields the protein CSATTPFGGMGNQPQHF.

This clonotype was counted a few times. The chain links TRBV7-6 to TRBJ1-2; 9 bases align to TRBD1. The V and J ends lost 5 bases and 6 bases, in that order; junction bases with no gene match: 4. Germline-derived CDR1 and CDR2 are SGHVS and FNYEAQ. The CDR3 totals 13 residues. This CDR3 is CASSPTGGNGYTF. CDR3 in DNA: TGTGCCAGCAGCCCAACAGGGGGCAATGGCTACACCTTC.

This clonotype turned up a few times. The chain carries TRBV7-6 and TRBJ2-5; 8 positions agree with TRBD1. Germline V lookup: CDR1 SGHVS, CDR2 FNYEAQ. The CDR3 is made up of 16 amino acids. The ends lost 4 bases at V and 0 bases at J; junction bases unmatched: 7. CDR3 region: CASSSPRDRYQETQYF. As DNA, the CDR3 is TGTGCCAGCAGCTCCCCTCGGGACAGGTACCAAGAGACCCAGTACTTC.

The chain uses TRBV4-2 and TRBJ1-5; a weak D match, TRBD1 (6 bases). This CDR3 is 12 amino acids long. Germline-derived CDR1 and CDR2 are LGHNA and YNFKEQ. The V and J ends lost 6 bases and 6 bases respectively, with 9 bases between them. The CDR3 DNA sequence: TGTGCCAGCAGTGCAGGGGTTCAGCCCCAGCATTTT. It translates to CASSAGVQPQHF.

This sequence joins TRBV6-1 and TRBJ2-1, with D possibly matching TRBD1 (6 bases). The germline V gene encodes CDR1 MNHNS and CDR2 SASEGT. V lost 0 bases to trimming and J lost 9 bases, with 21 bases between them. The CDR3 loop spans 17 amino acids. The CDR3 sequence: CASSEALGRGEYSEQFF. DNA for the CDR3: TGTGCCAGCAGTGAAGCGCTAGGCAGGGGTGAATATAGTGAGCAGTTCTTC.

On this clonotype itself: At one boundary the junction diverges from the germline segment, which might be a read error. The V and J genes are TRBV4-1 and TRBJ1-4; 10 bases line up with TRBD1. Germline V gene lookup returns CDR1 MGHRA and CDR2 YSYEKL. The CDR3 extends over 16 amino acids. DNA of the CDR3: TGCGCCAGCACGCTCACTGGGGGACAGGGGAGTGAAAAACGGTTTTTT. Protein product: CASTLTGGQGSEKRFF.

In its sample, this clonotype was seen a few times. The genes are TRBV5-1 and TRBJ2-3; D possibly uses TRBD1 or TRBD2 (5 bases each). Germline assignment: CDR1 SGHRS and CDR2 YFSETQ. The CDR3 spans 15 residues. V lost 3 bases, J lost 2 bases, and 13 bases lay in between. The chain's CDR3 is CASSSGPSVTDTQYF. CDR3 nucleotide sequence: TGCGCCAGCAGCTCGGGACCTTCGGTCACAGATACGCAGTATTTT.

The chain combines TRBV12-3 or TRBV12-4 with TRBJ2-7; D call uncertain. CDR3 length equals 12 residues. Trimming stripped 5 bases from V and 3 bases from J, with 8 bases between. CDR3 DNA sequence: TGTGCCAGCAGTCCCCCTGACTACGAGCAGTACTTC. Protein product: CASSPPDYEQYF.

This clonotype occurred a few times. The rearrangement joins TRBV20-1 to TRBJ2-1; 9 bases match TRBD1. The V gene end was trimmed by 1 base and the J gene end by 7 bases; junction bases not matched to a gene: 11. Germline V gene sequence: CDR1 DFQATT, CDR2 SNEGSKA (reference sequence). The CDR3 is 16 residues long. The CDR3 protein is CSARAGTGTGNNEQFF. The CDR3 DNA follows: TGCAGTGCTAGAGCCGGGACCGGGACAGGGAATAATGAGCAGTTCTTC.

The V gene is TRBV6-4, the J gene TRBJ1-1; D is uncertain. The V end lost 8 bases, the J end lost 0 bases, and 10 bases lay between the germline ends. The CDR3 extends over 13 amino acids. CDR1 MRHNA and CDR2 SNTAGT come from the germline V gene. CDR3: CASRWQMNTEAFF. In DNA form, the CDR3 reads TGTGCCAGCCGGTGGCAGATGAACACTGAAGCTTTCTTT.

The rearrangement joins TRBV3-1 to TRBJ1-1; D remains unclear. V shed 5 bases and J shed 1 base, with 8 bases lying between them. The length of the CDR3 is 13 residues. CDR1 and CDR2 from the germline V gene are LGHDT and YNNKEL (reference sequence). The CDR3 DNA reads as TGTGCCAGCAGCTCGACGGCGAACACTGAAGCTTTCTTT. This encodes CASSSTANTEAFF.

V usage is TRBV10-3 and J usage is TRBJ2-2, with TRBD2 matching over 7 bases. CDR1 is ENHRY, CDR2 SYGVKD, per germline. V was pared by 10 bases and J by 0 bases, with 5 bases of the junction left unmatched. The CDR3 extends over 14 amino acids. The CDR3 DNA sequence: TGTGCCACCCGAGCGGGGACGAACACCGGGGAGCTGTTTTTT. Its translation: CATRAGTNTGELFF.

This clonotype was observed many times. This chain joins TRBV28 and TRBJ2-3; the match to TRBD2 covers 12 bases. V trimming: 4 bases; J trimming: 3 bases; junction bases outside the gene matches: 11. The length of the CDR3 is 18 residues. Looked up from germline, CDR1 is MDHEN and CDR2 is SYDVKM. CDR3: CASSSGIRLAGDTDTQYF. In DNA, the CDR3 is TGTGCCAGCAGTTCGGGGATCAGACTAGCGGGAGATACAGATACGCAGTATTTT.

The chain couples TRBV6-1 to TRBJ1-2, with D possibly matching TRBD1 (5 bases). Germline V lookup: CDR1 MNHNS, CDR2 SASEGT. This CDR3 has 14 amino acids. V shed 6 bases and J shed 4 bases, with 15 bases lying between them. As DNA, the CDR3 is TGTGCCAGCAGCACCAGGGCCCAGAGCTATGGCTACACCTTC. Translated, it gives CASSTRAQSYGYTF.

This chain links TRBV6-5 with TRBJ1-2; TRBD1 matches 7 bases. CDR3 length equals 13 residues. Trimming at V came to 5 bases and at J to 8 bases, leaving 8 bases not matched to a gene. Looked up from germline, CDR1 is MNHEY and CDR2 is SVGAGI. This CDR3 reads CASSPGTVGGYTF. The CDR3 DNA sequence: TGTGCCAGCAGTCCCGGGACAGTAGGCGGCTACACCTTC.

This chain joins TRBV6-6 and TRBJ2-6; no clear D. Germline V lookup: CDR1 MNHNY, CDR2 SVGAGI (reference sequence). Deletions cut 8 bases from V and 3 bases from J, with 5 bases between. The CDR3 consists of 12 residues. CDR3 region: CASEVGANVLTF. CDR3 DNA: TGTGCCAGCGAGGTTGGGGCCAACGTCCTGACTTTC.

V is TRBV5-1 and J is TRBJ2-2; 10 bases map to TRBD2. CDR1 is SGHRS, CDR2 YFSETQ, per germline. V trimming: 3 bases; J trimming: 6 bases; junction bases outside the gene matches: 14. CDR3 length: 18 residues. CDR3 sequence: CASSSRTSGAGVPGELFF. CDR3 bases: TGCGCCAGCAGCTCTCGGACTAGCGGAGCGGGAGTCCCCGGGGAGCTGTTTTTT.

This clonotype was recorded once. J is TRBJ2-7 and V is TRBV12-3 or TRBV12-4; TRBD1 matches 10 bases. The CDR3 extends over 15 amino acids. Losses at the gene ends were 3 bases for V and 6 bases for J; bases not matched to a gene: 8. The CDR3 spells CASSFQGTGAGEQYF. As DNA, the CDR3 is TGTGCCAGCAGTTTTCAGGGGACAGGGGCAGGCGAGCAGTACTTC.

This clonotype was picked up a small number of times. The V and J genes are TRBV12-3 or TRBV12-4 and TRBJ2-7; 8 bases map to TRBD2. The trim removed 6 bases at V and 5 bases at J, leaving 9 bases unmatched. This CDR3 is 14 amino acids long. CDR3 in amino acids: CASSRRGGTNEQYF. CDR3 DNA: TGTGCCAGCAGCCGACGGGGGGGTACGAACGAGCAGTACTTC.

This clonotype has a handful of counts. This rearrangement joins TRBV9 to TRBJ2-5; D may correspond to TRBD1 or TRBD2 (5 bases each). The CDR3 runs 15 residues. Trimming cost V 2 bases and J 5 bases, with 16 bases left between them. Germline V lookup: CDR1 SGDLS, CDR2 YYNGEE. DNA for the CDR3: TGTGCCAGCAGCGTTGGTTCCGGGGCGCGGGAGACCCAGTACTTC. Its translation is CASSVGSGARETQYF.

This chain uses TRBV9 with TRBJ1-5, with D perhaps TRBD1 (6 bases). This CDR3 comprises 15 residues. Trimming shortened V by 0 bases and J by 2 bases, and 9 bases separated the two germline ends. The V gene's germline CDR1 is SGDLS and CDR2 YYNGEE. This CDR3 reads CASSVEQGGNQPQHF. The CDR3 region has the DNA TGTGCCAGCAGCGTAGAACAGGGTGGCAATCAGCCCCAGCATTTT.